This is a list of T cell receptor beta chains from one sample in a study of long-term antiretroviral therapy in people with HIV. Sequenced by immunoSEQ multiplex PCR; TCRdb stores in-frame clones only, minus some. The sample yields around 20,000 clones, 76% seen once. Material: unsorted PBMCs, obtained 0.5 years before starting antiretroviral therapy. The receptors were sampled from a man younger than 35 with HIV. Each CDR3 is given with its conserved first and last residue. Fields, in order: V gene, clone size, D gene, J gene, CDR3 protein, CDR3 DNA. D genes are given only for firm matches. The size entry is marked missing in some rows and otherwise reads once, few, many or a size class.

V: TRBV6-5; size: -; D: -; J: TRBJ2-2; CDR3: CASSLGGRTGELFF; DNA: TGTGCCAGCAGTCTTGGGGGGCGCACCGGGGAGCTGTTTTTT
V: TRBV27; size: -; D: -; J: TRBJ1-3; CDR3: CASRPGSSGNTIYF; DNA: TGTGCCAGCAGACCCGGGAGCTCTGGAAACACCATATATTTT
V: TRBV11-2; size: -; D: TRBD1; J: TRBJ1-1; CDR3: CASSRYRDRAWNTEAFF; DNA: TGTGCCAGCAGTCGTTACCGGGACAGGGCATGGAACACTGAAGCTTTCTTT
V: TRBV7-8; size: -; D: TRBD2; J: TRBJ2-5; CDR3: CASSPAGVQETQYF; DNA: TGTGCCAGCAGCCCAGCGGGGGTACAAGAGACCCAGTACTTC
V: TRBV6-5; size: -; D: -; J: TRBJ2-5; CDR3: CASSYSGSDGETQYF; DNA: TGTGCCAGCAGTTACTCTGGGTCCGACGGGGAGACCCAGTACTTC
V: TRBV4-3; size: -; D: TRBD1; J: TRBJ1-1; CDR3: CASSQDRGGGLNTEAFF; DNA: TGCGCCAGCAGCCAAGATCGTGGAGGGGGCTTGAACACTGAAGCTTTCTTT
V: TRBV4-1; size: -; D: -; J: TRBJ2-7; CDR3: CASSPQGGGVISYEQYF; DNA: TGCGCCAGCAGCCCCCAAGGAGGGGGCGTCATCTCCTACGAGCAGTACTTC
V: TRBV4-1; size: -; D: -; J: TRBJ2-2; CDR3: CASSQVQLRTGELFF; DNA: TGCGCCAGCAGCCAAGTACAGCTTCGAACTGGGGAGCTGTTTTTT
V: TRBV5-6; size: -; D: -; J: TRBJ1-1; CDR3: CASSSGVGDTEAFF; DNA: TGTGCCAGCAGCTCGGGGGTTGGGGACACTGAAGCTTTCTTT
V: TRBV13; size: few; D: TRBD1; J: TRBJ2-7; CDR3: CASSETGSYEQYF; DNA: TGTGCCAGCAGCGAGACAGGGTCGTACGAGCAGTACTTC
V: TRBV28; size: -; D: TRBD1; J: TRBJ2-4; CDR3: CASSTRWDRGLNIQYF; DNA: TGTGCCAGCAGTACCCGATGGGACAGGGGCCTAAACATTCAGTACTTC
V: TRBV27; size: -; D: -; J: TRBJ2-7; CDR3: CASSPGAAYEQYF; DNA: TGTGCCAGCAGCCCCGGGGCCGCTTACGAGCAGTACTTC
V: TRBV6-5; size: -; D: TRBD1; J: TRBJ2-7; CDR3: CASSPDRGLYEQYF; DNA: TGTGCCAGCAGTCCAGACAGGGGGCTCTACGAGCAGTACTTC
V: TRBV6-1; size: -; D: -; J: TRBJ1-1; CDR3: CASRGGGGRWTEAFF; DNA: TGTGCCAGCAGAGGGGGTGGGGGGAGATGGACTGAAGCTTTCTTT
V: TRBV11-2; size: -; D: TRBD2; J: TRBJ2-1; CDR3: CASSASQRGAIYNEQFF; DNA: TGTGCCAGCAGCGCCTCCCAGCGGGGGGCTATATACAATGAGCAGTTCTTC
V: TRBV15; size: -; D: -; J: TRBJ2-7; CDR3: CATSRDRGPAYEQYF; DNA: TGTGCCACCAGCAGAGATAGGGGACCTGCCTACGAGCAGTACTTC
V: TRBV5-6; size: few; D: -; J: TRBJ1-6; CDR3: CASSLTGPLLDSPLHF; DNA: TGTGCCAGCAGCTTGACGGGCCCGTTACTTGATTCACCCCTCCACTTT
V: TRBV19; size: -; D: TRBD1; J: TRBJ2-7; CDR3: CASSGRDRGTYEQYF; DNA: TGTGCCAGTAGTGGCCGGGACAGAGGGACCTACGAGCAGTACTTC
V: TRBV15; size: -; D: -; J: TRBJ2-7; CDR3: CATSRLTGPYEQYF; DNA: TGTGCCACCAGCAGACTGACAGGTCCCTACGAGCAGTACTTC
V: TRBV27; size: -; D: -; J: TRBJ1-2; CDR3: CASSLSVLNYGYTF; DNA: TGTGCCAGCAGTTTATCTGTTCTTAACTATGGCTACACCTTC
V: TRBV18; size: few; D: -; J: TRBJ1-5; CDR3: CASSPQGEGQPQHF; DNA: TGTGCCAGCTCACCACAGGGGGAGGGTCAGCCCCAGCATTTT
V: TRBV7-9; size: -; D: TRBD1; J: TRBJ1-2; CDR3: CASSTRDRDPNYGYTF; DNA: TGTGCCAGCAGCACTCGGGACAGGGACCCCAACTATGGCTACACCTTC
V: TRBV11-3; size: -; D: -; J: TRBJ1-1; CDR3: CASSHRGNTEAFF; DNA: TGTGCCAGCAGCCACCGGGGGAACACTGAAGCTTTCTTT
V: TRBV15; size: -; D: -; J: TRBJ1-5; CDR3: CATSRNHRDAHYSNQPQHF; DNA: TGTGCCACCAGCAGAAACCACCGGGACGCTCACTATAGCAATCAGCCCCAGCATTTT
V: TRBV6-5; size: once; D: -; J: TRBJ1-4; CDR3: CASSRTRDEKLFF; DNA: TGTGCCAGCAGCCGGACTAGGGATGAAAAACTGTTTTTT
V: TRBV7-9; size: -; D: -; J: TRBJ1-1; CDR3: CASSTQGAEAFF; DNA: TGTGCCAGCAGCACCCAGGGAGCTGAAGCTTTCTTT
V: TRBV9; size: -; D: -; J: TRBJ1-2; CDR3: CASSSMGYGYTF; DNA: TGTGCCAGCAGCTCAATGGGCTATGGCTACACCTTC
V: TRBV11-3; size: -; D: -; J: TRBJ2-7; CDR3: CASSLGSDSSYEQYF; DNA: TGTGCCAGCAGCTTAGGCAGCGACTCTTCCTACGAGCAGTACTTC
V: TRBV5-1; size: -; D: -; J: TRBJ1-2; CDR3: CASSLANSLDGNYGYTF; DNA: TGCGCCAGCAGCTTGGCCAACTCCCTAGACGGTAACTATGGCTACACCTTC
V: TRBV5-4; size: -; D: -; J: TRBJ2-2; CDR3: CASSFATGELFF; DNA: TGTGCCAGCAGCTTCGCCACCGGGGAGCTGTTTTTT
V: TRBV5-1; size: -; D: TRBD1; J: TRBJ1-1; CDR3: CASSSEPYRGAGNTEAFF; DNA: TGCGCCAGCAGCTCCGAACCCTACAGGGGGGCGGGGAACACTGAAGCTTTCTTT
V: TRBV7-2; size: -; D: TRBD2; J: TRBJ2-7; CDR3: CASSLGPSGSGEQYF; DNA: TGTGCCAGCAGCTTAGGCCCTAGCGGGAGCGGCGAGCAGTACTTC
V: TRBV15; size: few; D: TRBD1; J: TRBJ1-2; CDR3: CATSRDRGTGGYTF; DNA: TGTGCCACCAGCAGAGACAGGGGGACTGGTGGCTACACCTTC
V: TRBV7-8; size: -; D: -; J: TRBJ1-1; CDR3: CASSLAGAGTEAFF; DNA: TGTGCCAGCAGCTTAGCGGGCGCCGGCACTGAAGCTTTCTTT
V: TRBV5-1; size: -; D: -; J: TRBJ1-2; CDR3: CASKVPSEAGYGYTF; DNA: TGCGCCAGCAAGGTCCCCTCAGAGGCAGGCTATGGCTACACCTTC
V: TRBV28; size: -; D: -; J: TRBJ1-4; CDR3: CATSFNEKLFF; DNA: TGTGCCACCTCCTTTAATGAAAAACTGTTTTTT
V: TRBV7-9; size: -; D: TRBD1; J: TRBJ1-5; CDR3: CASSLDYRGYSNQPQHF; DNA: TGTGCCAGCAGCTTAGATTACAGGGGCTATAGCAATCAGCCCCAGCATTTT
V: TRBV7-3; size: -; D: TRBD2; J: TRBJ2-2; CDR3: CASSSPGLAGVSGELFF; DNA: TGTGCCAGCAGCTCGCCTGGACTAGCGGGAGTATCCGGGGAGCTGTTTTTT
V: TRBV5-1; size: -; D: TRBD1; J: TRBJ1-1; CDR3: CASSATGLNTEAFF; DNA: TGCGCCAGCAGCGCGACAGGGTTGAACACTGAAGCTTTCTTT
V: TRBV19; size: -; D: -; J: TRBJ1-1; CDR3: CASSIVGGLDTEAFF; DNA: TGTGCCAGTAGTATAGTGGGGGGGCTGGACACTGAAGCTTTCTTT
V: TRBV6-5; size: -; D: TRBD1; J: TRBJ1-1; CDR3: CASSPDRVWIEAFF; DNA: TGTGCCAGCAGCCCTGACAGGGTTTGGATTGAAGCTTTCTTT
V: TRBV5-4; size: once; D: -; J: TRBJ2-1; CDR3: CASSLAPGDYNEQFF; DNA: TGTGCCAGCAGCTTGGCCCCAGGGGATTACAATGAGCAGTTCTTC
V: TRBV6-1; size: -; D: -; J: TRBJ2-1; CDR3: CASSVQRPNSAYNEQFF; DNA: TGTGCCAGCAGTGTGCAGCGGCCAAACTCAGCCTACAATGAGCAGTTCTTC
V: TRBV11-2; size: once; D: TRBD1; J: TRBJ1-2; CDR3: CASSSSTGANYGYTF; DNA: TGTGCCAGCAGCTCCTCGACAGGGGCAAACTATGGCTACACCTTC
V: TRBV7-9; size: -; D: TRBD1; J: TRBJ1-1; CDR3: CASSLWDRAKGTEAFF; DNA: TGTGCCAGCAGCCTCTGGGACAGGGCTAAAGGCACTGAAGCTTTCTTT
V: TRBV6-5; size: once; D: -; J: TRBJ1-2; CDR3: CASSYVEGLSYGYTF; DNA: TGTGCCAGCAGTTACGTCGAGGGGCTTAGCTATGGCTACACCTTC
V: TRBV11-2; size: -; D: -; J: TRBJ1-1; CDR3: CASSLEHRAGHTEAFF; DNA: TGTGCCAGCAGCTTAGAGCATCGGGCGGGACATACTGAAGCTTTCTTT
V: TRBV27; size: -; D: -; J: TRBJ2-5; CDR3: CASRQGWDAETQYF; DNA: TGTGCCAGCAGGCAGGGGTGGGATGCAGAGACCCAGTACTTC
V: TRBV7-6; size: once; D: -; J: TRBJ2-5; CDR3: CASSSPEGSLGEETQYF; DNA: TGTGCCAGCAGCTCCCCGGAGGGTTCTTTGGGGGAAGAGACCCAGTACTTC
V: TRBV19; size: medium-sized; D: -; J: TRBJ2-1; CDR3: CASSLGAGPYNEQFF; DNA: TGTGCCAGTAGTTTGGGGGCAGGGCCCTACAATGAGCAGTTCTTC
V: TRBV5-1; size: -; D: TRBD2; J: TRBJ2-1; CDR3: CASSSRGAYNEQFF; DNA: TGCGCCAGCAGTTCCCGGGGGGCCTACAATGAGCAGTTCTTC
V: TRBV6-1; size: -; D: -; J: TRBJ1-1; CDR3: CASSESSVGRRAFF; DNA: TGTGCCAGCAGTGAATCGAGTGTGGGCAGAAGGGCTTTCTTT
V: TRBV9; size: -; D: -; J: TRBJ2-5; CDR3: CASSVGDSTRETQYF; DNA: TGTGCCAGCAGCGTAGGTGACAGTACGAGAGAGACCCAGTACTTC
V: TRBV7-2; size: -; D: -; J: TRBJ2-7; CDR3: CASSLDSLPPYF; DNA: TGTGCCAGCAGCTTAGACTCGTTACCACCTTACTTC
V: TRBV7-3; size: -; D: -; J: TRBJ2-3; CDR3: CASSLIGGATDTQYF; DNA: TGTGCCAGCAGCTTAATTGGGGGAGCCACAGATACGCAGTATTTT